These 21 T cell receptor beta chains originate from one sample sequenced in a study of CD8+CD57+ T cells in acquired aplastic anemia. According to the study, genomic DNA was the template for TCR beta VDJ and CDR3 profiling. From the reads, TCRdb called clonotypes with MiXCR, one entry per CDR3 protein. Among 200,000 to 300,000 distinct CDR3 sequences listed, approximately 82% were seen once. The authors sequenced patients whose flow cytometry had shown CD8+CD57+ cell expansion. The sample comprised sorted CD4+, CD8+, or CD8+CD57+ T cells (not recorded which) from PBMCs. The source of these receptors is a human donor with aplastic anemia.

This clonotype was counted many times. An end of the junction differs from the germline gene, which may be a read error. The V call is TRBV4-1, the J call TRBJ1-4, with no clear D. The CDR3 has 15 amino acids. Per germline, CDR1 MGHRA and CDR2 YSYEKL. CDR3: CASSPTPSTNEKLFF. In DNA form, the CDR3 reads TGTGCCAGCAGCCCTACACCATCAACTAATGAAAAACTGTTTTTT.

Concerning this clonotype itself: Since the CDR3 does not end with the conserved phenylalanine or tryptophan, this likely comes from a read error. No DNA is shown, since the ends of the CDR3 on it are uncertain; the CDR3 is the one TCRdb lists. The J gene is TRBJ1-1, the V gene TRBV7-9; no check of the table's D call, TRBD1, against the DNA was made. The CDR3 has 13 residues if both end residues are counted. Germline CDR1 reads SEHNR; CDR2 reads FQNEAQ (reference sequence). The chain's CDR3 is CASSSDRSSNDGY.

This chain links TRBV7-7 with TRBJ2-2, with D tentatively TRBD1 (7 bases). CDR3 length: 17 residues. V lost 5 bases, J lost 2 bases, and 18 bases lay in between. CDR1 is SSHAT, CDR2 FNYEAQ, per germline (reference sequence). The CDR3 DNA reads as TGTGCCAGCAGCCGAGACAGGGCCGGGGGAAACACCGGGGAGCTGTTTTTT. Its translation is CASSRDRAGGNTGELFF.

Of note for this clonotype: One end of the junction fails to match germline, which may point to a read error. The chain couples TRBV2 to TRBJ2-1; D may match TRBD1 or TRBD2 (6 bases each). The CDR3 extends over 13 amino acids. Germline CDR1 reads SNHLY; CDR2 reads FYNNEI. CDR3 sequence reads: CASRQGVAGSLYF. For the CDR3, the DNA is TGTGCCAGCAGACAGGGAGTCGCGGGAAGTCTGTATTTC. The full variable domain, in which reference TRBV2 and TRBJ2-1 provide the parts outside the CDR3, is EPEVTQTPSHQVTQMGQEVILRCVPISNHLYFYWYRQILGQKVEFLVSFYNNEISEKSEIFDDQFSVERPDGSNFTLKIRSTKLEDSAMYFCASRQGVAGSLYFGPGTRLTVL.

Of note for this clonotype: The conserved closing phenylalanine or tryptophan is absent in this CDR3, likely reflecting a read error. It is unclear where the CDR3 begins or ends on the DNA, so no DNA is shown, and the CDR3 is as TCRdb lists it. V and J are TRBV7-8 and TRBJ1-5. The CDR3 contains 13 residues when both ends are counted. Germline CDR1 reads SGHVS; CDR2 reads FQNEAQ. CDR3 sequence: CASSLTGAPDTQY.

For this clonotype: A read error is likely, as this CDR3 ends without the conserved phenylalanine or tryptophan. It is unclear where the CDR3 begins or ends on the DNA, so no DNA is shown, and the CDR3 is as TCRdb lists it. The rearrangement links TRBV7-8 to TRBJ2-3; the table calls TRBD2, which could not be checked here. CDR1 is SGHVS, CDR2 FQNEAQ, per germline. The CDR3 is 13 residues long, ends included. The CDR3 sequence: CASRLGGTPDTQY.

As concerns this clonotype: A much larger clone differs from this one at a single base, so this may be a read error. This likely comes from a read error, as the CDR3 has no conserved phenylalanine or tryptophan at its end. The DNA is left out, because the CDR3 cannot be placed on it with certainty; the CDR3 is given as TCRdb lists it. The J gene is TRBJ1-2, the V gene TRBV2; TRBD1, the table's D call, was not compared with the DNA. The CDR3 is 16 residues long, counting both termini. Germline loops: CDR1 SNHLY, CDR2 FYNNEI. CDR3 amino acids: CASGDGGTDTQYFGTS.

A few counts support this clonotype. The chain uses TRBV11-1 and TRBJ2-6; maybe TRBD2 (5 bases). This CDR3 spans 17 amino acids. V shed 7 bases and J shed 0 bases, with 16 bases lying between them. Germline V lookup: CDR1 SGHAT, CDR2 FQDESV (reference sequence). The CDR3 sequence: CASTLGRAASGANVLTF. In DNA, the CDR3 is TGTGCCAGCACCCTAGGGCGGGCCGCCTCTGGGGCCAACGTCCTGACTTTC.

The chain joins TRBV19 to TRBJ1-6; D call uncertain. V lost 3 bases and J lost 7, with 13 bases in between. The CDR3 has 15 residues. In germline, CDR1 is LNHDA, CDR2 SQIVND (reference sequence). CDR3 DNA: TGTGCCAGTAGTATTTCTGACACAAACAATTCACCCCTCCACTTT. This gives the protein CASSISDTNNSPLHF. The entire variable domain, with the rest obtained from reference TRBV19 and TRBJ1-6, is as follows: DGGITQSPKYLFRKEGQNVTLSCEQNLNHDAMYWYRQDPGQGLRLIYYSQIVNDFQKGDIAEGYSVSREKKESFPLTVTSAQKNPTAFYLCASSISDTNNSPLHFGNGTRLTVT.

This chain joins TRBV7-8 and TRBJ1-2, with 7 bases that match TRBD1. The V gene's germline CDR1 is SGHVS and CDR2 FQNEAQ. The CDR3 spans 16 residues. The V gene end was trimmed by 5 bases and the J gene end by 5 bases; junction bases not matched to a gene: 14. Here the CDR3 reads CASSGRDSADRYGYTF. Written as DNA, the CDR3 is TGTGCCAGCAGCGGCCGGGACAGTGCCGACCGTTATGGCTACACCTTC.

This chain links TRBV7-3 with TRBJ2-7; a weak D match, TRBD2 (5 bases). There are 18 residues in the CDR3. Germline assignment: CDR1 SGHTA and CDR2 FQGTGA. V was shortened by 5 bases and J by 3 bases, with 26 bases between the two germline ends. CDR3 sequence: CASSISGDGIDTHYEQYV. DNA for the CDR3: TGTGCCAGCAGCATCAGCGGAGACGGGATAGATACGCACTACGAGCAGTACGTC.

The rearrangement uses TRBV11-1 and TRBJ2-1; D is tentatively TRBD1 or TRBD2 (6 bases each). Germline-derived CDR1 and CDR2 are SGHAT and FQDESV (reference sequence). The V end was cut by 5 bases, the J end by 10 bases, with 18 bases between. This CDR3 is built from 14 residues. For the CDR3, the DNA is TGTGCCAGCAGCACGGGGACGGGGGCAAGGGAGCAGTTCTTC. Residues: CASSTGTGAREQFF.

This clonotype has a count of ten or more. The gene calls are TRBV29-1 and TRBJ2-1, with 8 bases that match TRBD1. With V trimmed by 4 bases and J by 9 bases, 5 bases remained unmatched. This CDR3 is 12 amino acids long. CDR1 is SQVTM, CDR2 ANQGSEA, per germline. CDR3 loop: CSVGRGRGEQFF. The CDR3 DNA follows: TGCAGCGTTGGCAGGGGGCGCGGTGAGCAGTTCTTC.

Only one count was recorded for this clonotype. The chain links TRBV7-8 to TRBJ2-1, with 7 bases identical to TRBD1. Per germline, CDR1 SGHVS and CDR2 FQNEAQ. The CDR3 runs 16 residues. J gave up 8 bases and V 5 bases, and 15 bases lay outside the gene matches. This chain's CDR3 is CASSQGGGTDTHEQFF. CDR3 DNA sequence: TGTGCCAGCAGCCAAGGGGGCGGAACCGATACGCATGAGCAGTTCTTC.

Remarks on this clonotype: One end of the junction is discordant with germline, which a read error may explain. The chain links TRBV10-3 to TRBJ2-3; possible D gene TRBD2, 5 bases. This CDR3 is 14 amino acids long. The germline V gene encodes CDR1 ENHRY and CDR2 SYGVKD. The CDR3 loop is CAIREDFVNTEPFF. Here the CDR3 DNA reads TGTGCCATCAGAGAGGACTTTGTGAACACTGAGCCGTTCTTT.

Details on this clonotype: A much bigger clone sits one base away, suggesting this may be a read error. The genes are TRBV11-3 and TRBJ2-1; the D is unclear. Germline CDR1 reads SGHNT; CDR2 reads YENEEA. With 0 bases removed from V and 8 bases from J, the gap between germline ends came to 8 bases. This CDR3 region has 13 residues. DNA for the CDR3: TGTGCCAGCAGCTTAGAGCTGACACATGAGCAGTTCTTC. Translation gives CASSLELTHEQFF.

The rearrangement uses TRBV7-9 and TRBJ1-1; 7 bases match TRBD1. V shed 3 bases and J 8 bases; nucleotides not matched to a gene: 12. Germline lookup yields CDR1 SEHNR and CDR2 FQNEAQ (reference sequence). CDR3 length: 15 residues. The CDR3 protein is CASSFDRRGGSEAFF. In nucleotides, the CDR3 is TGTGCCAGCAGCTTTGATAGAAGAGGGGGCAGCGAAGCTTTCTTT. Looking up the rest from reference TRBV7-9 and TRBJ1-1 gives the full variable domain: DTGVSQNPRHKITKRGQNVTFRCDPISEHNRLYWYRQTLGQGPEFLTYFQNEAQLEKSRLLSDRFSAERPKGSFSTLEIQRTEQGDSAMYLCASSFDRRGGSEAFFGQGTRLTVV.

The table lists this clonotype with a few counts. This rearrangement joins TRBV6-5 to TRBJ2-1; 9 bases are a match to TRBD1. The germline CDR1 and CDR2 sequences are MNHEY and SVGAGI. The V gene end was trimmed by 5 bases and the J gene end by 4 bases; junction bases not matched to a gene: 3. The CDR3 consists of 14 residues. The CDR3, as DNA: TGTGCCAGCAGTATCGGACAGGGGTACAATGAGCAGTTCTTC. Amino acid sequence: CASSIGQGYNEQFF.

The CDR3 sequence: CASSVAAGGSDTQYF. In DNA, the CDR3 is TGTGCCAGCAGTGTAGCAGCGGGAGGTTCGGATACGCAGTATTTT. The J gene is TRBJ2-3, the V gene TRBV19, with 9 bases fitting TRBD2. Germline-derived CDR1 and CDR2 are LNHDA and SQIVND (reference sequence). Losses at the gene ends were 9 bases for V and 6 bases for J; bases not matched to a gene: 13. This CDR3 is built from 15 residues.

Of note for this clonotype: A read error may produce the germline difference seen at one junction end. The chain combines TRBV15 with TRBJ2-3, with D perhaps matching TRBD1 or TRBD2 (5 bases each). CDR1 and CDR2 from the germline V gene are LNHNV and YYDKDF (reference sequence). The CDR3 consists of 14 residues. The CDR3 DNA follows: TGTGCCAGCAGCGGACGGGGCGGACCCTATGAGCAGTACTTT. Residues: CASSGRGGPYEQYF.

With regard to this clonotype: The CDR3 does not end in the conserved phenylalanine or tryptophan, so this is likely a read error. Because the CDR3's place on the DNA is in doubt, the DNA is left out and the CDR3 is given as listed by TCRdb. V gene TRBV2 combines with J gene TRBJ2-6; the D call TRBD1 from the table was never checked on the DNA. Including both end residues, the CDR3 is 16 amino acids long. Germline CDR1 and CDR2: SNHLY and FYNNEI. CDR3 sequence reads: CASGVGGTDTQYFGPG.